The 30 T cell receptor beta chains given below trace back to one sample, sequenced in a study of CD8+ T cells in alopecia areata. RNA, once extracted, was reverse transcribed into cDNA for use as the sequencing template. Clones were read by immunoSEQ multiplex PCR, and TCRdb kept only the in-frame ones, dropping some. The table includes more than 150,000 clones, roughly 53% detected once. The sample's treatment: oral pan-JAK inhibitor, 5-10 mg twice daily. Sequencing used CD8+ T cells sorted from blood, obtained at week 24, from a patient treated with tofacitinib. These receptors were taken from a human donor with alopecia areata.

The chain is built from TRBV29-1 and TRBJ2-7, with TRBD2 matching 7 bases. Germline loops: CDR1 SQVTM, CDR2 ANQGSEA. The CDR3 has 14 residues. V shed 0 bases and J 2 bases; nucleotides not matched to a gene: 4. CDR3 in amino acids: CSVEEVGGTYEQYF. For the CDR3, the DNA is TGCAGCGTTGAAGAAGTGGGGGGGACCTACGAGCAGTACTTC.

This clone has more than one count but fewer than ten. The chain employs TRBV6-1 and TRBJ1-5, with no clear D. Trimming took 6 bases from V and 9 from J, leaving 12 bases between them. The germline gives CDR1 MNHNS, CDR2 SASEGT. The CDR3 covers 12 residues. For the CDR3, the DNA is TGTGCCAGCAGAGCAGGAGGTCTGCCCCAGCATTTT. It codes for CASRAGGLPQHF.

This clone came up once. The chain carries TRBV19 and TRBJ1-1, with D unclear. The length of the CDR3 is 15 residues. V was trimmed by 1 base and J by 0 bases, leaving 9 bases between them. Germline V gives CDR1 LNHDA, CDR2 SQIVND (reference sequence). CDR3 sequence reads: CASSIGAGVNTEAFF. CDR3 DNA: TGTGCCAGTAGTATAGGAGCCGGGGTGAACACTGAAGCTTTCTTT.

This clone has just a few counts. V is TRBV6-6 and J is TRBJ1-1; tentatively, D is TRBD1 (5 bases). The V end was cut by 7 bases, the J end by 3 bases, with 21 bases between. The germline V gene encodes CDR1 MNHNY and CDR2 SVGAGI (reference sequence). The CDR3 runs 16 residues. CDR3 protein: CASKQVYRGGDTEAFF. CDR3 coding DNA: TGTGCCAGCAAACAGGTATATCGAGGAGGGGACACTGAAGCTTTCTTT.

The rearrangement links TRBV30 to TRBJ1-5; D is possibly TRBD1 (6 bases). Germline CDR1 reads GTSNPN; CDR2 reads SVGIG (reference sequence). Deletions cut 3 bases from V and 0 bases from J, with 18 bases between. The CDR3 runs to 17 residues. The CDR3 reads CAWSDRDISISNQPQHF. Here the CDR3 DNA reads TGTGCCTGGAGCGACCGGGACATTTCCATTAGCAATCAGCCCCAGCATTTT. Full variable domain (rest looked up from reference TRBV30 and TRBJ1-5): SQTIHQWPATLVQPVGSPLSLECTVEGTSNPNLYWYRQAAGRGLQLLFYSVGIGQISSEVPQNLSASRPQDRQFILSSKKLLLSDSGFYLCAWSDRDISISNQPQHFGDGTRLSIL.

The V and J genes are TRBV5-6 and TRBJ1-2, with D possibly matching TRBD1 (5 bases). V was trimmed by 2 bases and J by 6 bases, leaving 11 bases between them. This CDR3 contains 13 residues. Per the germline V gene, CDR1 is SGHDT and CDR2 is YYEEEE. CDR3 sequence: CASSFGRGDGYTF. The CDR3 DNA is TGTGCCAGCAGCTTCGGGAGGGGTGATGGCTACACCTTC.

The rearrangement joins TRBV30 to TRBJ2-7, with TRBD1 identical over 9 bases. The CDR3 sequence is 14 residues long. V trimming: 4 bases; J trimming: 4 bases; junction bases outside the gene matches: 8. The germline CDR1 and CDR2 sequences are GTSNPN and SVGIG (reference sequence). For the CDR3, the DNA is TGTGCCTGGACCGGGACAGGGACGGGGTACGAGCAGTACTTC. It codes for CAWTGTGTGYEQYF.

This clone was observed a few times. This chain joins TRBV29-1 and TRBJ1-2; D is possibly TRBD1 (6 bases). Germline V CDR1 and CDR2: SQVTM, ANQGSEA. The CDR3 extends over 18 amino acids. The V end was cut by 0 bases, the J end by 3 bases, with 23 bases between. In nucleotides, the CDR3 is TGCAGCGTTGAAGAAGATCGGTGGGAACAGGGCCCCTACTATGGCTACACCTTC. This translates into CSVEEDRWEQGPYYGYTF.

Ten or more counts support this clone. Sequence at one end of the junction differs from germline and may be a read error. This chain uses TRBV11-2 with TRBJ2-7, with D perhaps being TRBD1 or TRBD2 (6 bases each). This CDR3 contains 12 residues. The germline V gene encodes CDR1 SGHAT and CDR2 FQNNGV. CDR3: CASSLHRGVVEF. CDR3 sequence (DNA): TGTGCCAGCAGCCTTCATAGGGGGGTCGTCGAGTTC.

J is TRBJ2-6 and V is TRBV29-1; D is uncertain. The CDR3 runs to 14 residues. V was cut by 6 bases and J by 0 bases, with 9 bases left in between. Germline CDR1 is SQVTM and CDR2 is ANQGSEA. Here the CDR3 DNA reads TGCAGCGTGTCTGGGCCCTCTGGGGCCAACGTCCTGACTTTC. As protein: CSVSGPSGANVLTF.

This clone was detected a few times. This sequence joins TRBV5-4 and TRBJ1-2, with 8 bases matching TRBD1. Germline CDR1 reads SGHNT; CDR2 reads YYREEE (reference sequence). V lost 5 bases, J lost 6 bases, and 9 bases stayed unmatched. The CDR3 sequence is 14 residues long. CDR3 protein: CASSPTGGRDGYTF. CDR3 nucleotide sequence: TGTGCCAGCAGTCCAACAGGGGGGAGAGATGGCTACACCTTC.

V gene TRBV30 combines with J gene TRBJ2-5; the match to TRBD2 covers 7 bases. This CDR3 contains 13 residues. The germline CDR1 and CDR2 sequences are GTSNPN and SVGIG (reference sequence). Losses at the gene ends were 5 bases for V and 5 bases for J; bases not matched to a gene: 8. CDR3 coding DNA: TGTGCCTGGGACGGGGGGACGAGGGAGACCCAGTACTTC. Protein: CAWDGGTRETQYF.

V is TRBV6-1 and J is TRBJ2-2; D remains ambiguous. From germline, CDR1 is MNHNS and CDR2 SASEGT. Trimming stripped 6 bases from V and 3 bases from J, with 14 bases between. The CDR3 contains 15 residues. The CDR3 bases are TGTGCCAGCAGGCCGTTCCGCCTAGACACCGGGGAGCTGTTTTTT. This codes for CASRPFRLDTGELFF.

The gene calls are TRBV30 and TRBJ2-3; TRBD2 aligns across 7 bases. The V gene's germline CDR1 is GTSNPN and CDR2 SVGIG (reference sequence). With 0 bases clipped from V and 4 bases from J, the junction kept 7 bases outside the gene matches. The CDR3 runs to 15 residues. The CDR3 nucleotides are TGTGCCTGGAGTGTACTTGGGGCGGGGGCAGATACGCAGTATTTT. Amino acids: CAWSVLGAGADTQYF.

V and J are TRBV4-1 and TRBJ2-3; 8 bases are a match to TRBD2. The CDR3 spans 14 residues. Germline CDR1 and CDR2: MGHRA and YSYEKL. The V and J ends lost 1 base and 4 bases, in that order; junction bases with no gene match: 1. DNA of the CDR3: TGCGCCAGCAGCCAAGGACTAGCGCCAGATACGCAGTATTTT. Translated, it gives CASSQGLAPDTQYF.

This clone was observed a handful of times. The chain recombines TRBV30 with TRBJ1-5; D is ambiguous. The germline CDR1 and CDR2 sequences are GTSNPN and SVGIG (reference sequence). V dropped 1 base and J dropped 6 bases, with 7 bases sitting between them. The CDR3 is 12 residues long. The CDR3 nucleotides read TGTGCCTGGAGTGACACCGGTCAGCCCCAGCATTTT. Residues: CAWSDTGQPQHF.

CDR3 bases: TGTGCCTGGAGTGTATCCGTTGTCCCGCAGTACTTC. Protein: CAWSVSVVPQYF. This chain joins TRBV30 and TRBJ2-7, with D unresolved. With 0 bases removed from V and 9 bases from J, the gap between germline ends came to 12 bases. Germline lookup yields CDR1 GTSNPN and CDR2 SVGIG (reference sequence). CDR3 length: 12 amino acids.

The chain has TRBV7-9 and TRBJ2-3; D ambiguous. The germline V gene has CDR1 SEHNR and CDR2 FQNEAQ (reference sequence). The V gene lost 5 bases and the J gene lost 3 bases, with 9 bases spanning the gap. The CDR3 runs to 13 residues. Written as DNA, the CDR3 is TGTGCCAGCAGCGCCGACATAACAGATACGCAGTATTTT. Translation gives CASSADITDTQYF.

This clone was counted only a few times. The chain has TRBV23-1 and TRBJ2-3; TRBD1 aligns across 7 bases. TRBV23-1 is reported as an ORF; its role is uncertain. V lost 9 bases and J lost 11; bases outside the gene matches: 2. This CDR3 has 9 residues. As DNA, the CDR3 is TGCGCCAGGACAGGGAAGCAGTATTTT. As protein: CARTGKQYF.

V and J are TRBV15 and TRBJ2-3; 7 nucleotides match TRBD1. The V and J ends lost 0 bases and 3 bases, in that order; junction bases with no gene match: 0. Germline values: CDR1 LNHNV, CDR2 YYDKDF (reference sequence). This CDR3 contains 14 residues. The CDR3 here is CATSRDRGTDTQYF. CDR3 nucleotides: TGTGCCACCAGCAGAGACAGGGGGACAGATACGCAGTATTTT. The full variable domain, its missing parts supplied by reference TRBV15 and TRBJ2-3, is DAMVIQNPRYQVTQFGKPVTLSCSQTLNHNVMYWYQQKSSQAPKLLFHYYDKDFNNEADTPDNFQSRRPNTSFCFLDIRSPGLGDTAMYLCATSRDRGTDTQYFGPGTRLTVL.

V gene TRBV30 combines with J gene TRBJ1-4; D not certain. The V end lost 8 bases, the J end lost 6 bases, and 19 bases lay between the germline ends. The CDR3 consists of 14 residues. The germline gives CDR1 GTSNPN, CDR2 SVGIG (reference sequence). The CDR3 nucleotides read TGTGCCCCATCTCCGGGCGGGAAACATGAAAAACTGTTTTTT. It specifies CAPSPGGKHEKLFF.

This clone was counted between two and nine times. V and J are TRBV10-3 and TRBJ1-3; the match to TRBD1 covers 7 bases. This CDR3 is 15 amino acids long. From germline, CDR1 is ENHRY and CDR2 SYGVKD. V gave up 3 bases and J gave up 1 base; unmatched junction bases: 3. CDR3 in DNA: TGTGCCATCAGTGACAGGGGGGAATCTGGAAACACCATATATTTT. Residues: CAISDRGESGNTIYF.

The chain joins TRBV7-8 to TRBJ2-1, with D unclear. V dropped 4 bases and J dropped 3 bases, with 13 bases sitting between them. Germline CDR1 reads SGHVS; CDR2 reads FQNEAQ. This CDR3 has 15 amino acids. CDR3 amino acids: CASSSDPGGYNEQFF. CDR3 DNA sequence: TGTGCCAGCAGCTCGGACCCTGGTGGCTACAATGAGCAGTTCTTC.

The CDR3 spells CASSLERYEQFF. CDR3 DNA: TGTGCCAGCAGCTTAGAGCGATATGAGCAGTTCTTC. The rearrangement joins TRBV7-9 to TRBJ2-1; D is unresolved. V lost 1 base to trimming and J lost 8 bases, with 6 bases between them. The CDR3 totals 12 residues. CDR1 is SEHNR and CDR2 is FQNEAQ in the germline V gene (reference sequence).

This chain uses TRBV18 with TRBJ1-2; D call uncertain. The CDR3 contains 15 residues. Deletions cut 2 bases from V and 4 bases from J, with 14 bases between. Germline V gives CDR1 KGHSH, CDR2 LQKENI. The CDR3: CASSPGRALAYGYTF. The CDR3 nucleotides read TGTGCCAGCTCACCAGGGAGGGCCCTTGCCTATGGCTACACCTTC.

CDR3 DNA sequence: TGTGCCAGCAGTCTGGACAGGGGGCGTCAGCCCCAGCATTTT. The encoded protein is CASSLDRGRQPQHF. The rearrangement joins TRBV28 to TRBJ1-5, with 11 positions matching TRBD1. Germline V gene sequence: CDR1 MDHEN, CDR2 SYDVKM. The CDR3 contains 14 residues. The trim removed 5 bases at V and 6 bases at J, leaving 3 bases unmatched. The whole variable domain, remainder taken from reference TRBV28 and TRBJ1-5, is DVKVTQSSRYLVKRTGEKVFLECVQDMDHENMFWYRQDPGLGLRLIYFSYDVKMKEKGDIPEGYSVSREKKERFSLILESASTNQTSMYLCASSLDRGRQPQHFGDGTRLSIL.

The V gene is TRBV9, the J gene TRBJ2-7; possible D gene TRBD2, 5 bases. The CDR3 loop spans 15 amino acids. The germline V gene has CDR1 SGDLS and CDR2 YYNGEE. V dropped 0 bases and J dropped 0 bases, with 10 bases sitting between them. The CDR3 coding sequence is TGTGCCAGCAGCGTAGGAGGGTCGGGCTCCTACGAGCAGTACTTC. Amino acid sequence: CASSVGGSGSYEQYF.

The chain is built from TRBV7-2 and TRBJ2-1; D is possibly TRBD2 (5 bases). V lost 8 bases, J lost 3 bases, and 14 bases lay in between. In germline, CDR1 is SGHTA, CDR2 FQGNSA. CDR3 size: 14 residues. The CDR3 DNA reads TGTGCCAGCGAGATCCGCCGGGACTACAATGAGCAGTTCTTC. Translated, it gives CASEIRRDYNEQFF.

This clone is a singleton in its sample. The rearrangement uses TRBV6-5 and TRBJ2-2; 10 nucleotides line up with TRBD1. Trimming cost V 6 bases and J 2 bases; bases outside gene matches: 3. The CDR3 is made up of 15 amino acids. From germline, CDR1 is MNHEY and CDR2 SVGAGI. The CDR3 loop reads CASSGTGDNTGELFF. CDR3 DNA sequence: TGTGCCAGCAGCGGGACAGGGGATAACACCGGGGAGCTGTTTTTT.

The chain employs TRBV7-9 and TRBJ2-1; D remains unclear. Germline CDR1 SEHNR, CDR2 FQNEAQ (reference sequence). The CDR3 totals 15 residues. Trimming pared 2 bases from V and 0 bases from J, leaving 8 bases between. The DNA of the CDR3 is TGTGCCAGCAGCTTAAGTGAGAGCTCCTACAATGAGCAGTTCTTC. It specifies CASSLSESSYNEQFF. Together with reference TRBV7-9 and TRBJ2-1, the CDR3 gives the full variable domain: DTGVSQNPRHKITKRGQNVTFRCDPISEHNRLYWYRQTLGQGPEFLTYFQNEAQLEKSRLLSDRFSAERPKGSFSTLEIQRTEQGDSAMYLCASSLSESSYNEQFFGPGTRLTVL.